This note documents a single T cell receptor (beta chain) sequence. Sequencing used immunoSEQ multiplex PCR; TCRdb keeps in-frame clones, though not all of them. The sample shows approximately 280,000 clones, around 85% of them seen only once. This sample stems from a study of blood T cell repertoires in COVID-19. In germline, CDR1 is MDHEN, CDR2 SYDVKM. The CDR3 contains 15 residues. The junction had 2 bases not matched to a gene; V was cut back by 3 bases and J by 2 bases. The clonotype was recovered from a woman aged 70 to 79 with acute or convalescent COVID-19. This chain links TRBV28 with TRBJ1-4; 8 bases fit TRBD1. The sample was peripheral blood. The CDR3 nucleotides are TGTGCCAGCAGTTTCAGGGGGCGGACTAATGAAAAACTGTTTTTT. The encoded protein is CASSFRGRTNEKLFF.